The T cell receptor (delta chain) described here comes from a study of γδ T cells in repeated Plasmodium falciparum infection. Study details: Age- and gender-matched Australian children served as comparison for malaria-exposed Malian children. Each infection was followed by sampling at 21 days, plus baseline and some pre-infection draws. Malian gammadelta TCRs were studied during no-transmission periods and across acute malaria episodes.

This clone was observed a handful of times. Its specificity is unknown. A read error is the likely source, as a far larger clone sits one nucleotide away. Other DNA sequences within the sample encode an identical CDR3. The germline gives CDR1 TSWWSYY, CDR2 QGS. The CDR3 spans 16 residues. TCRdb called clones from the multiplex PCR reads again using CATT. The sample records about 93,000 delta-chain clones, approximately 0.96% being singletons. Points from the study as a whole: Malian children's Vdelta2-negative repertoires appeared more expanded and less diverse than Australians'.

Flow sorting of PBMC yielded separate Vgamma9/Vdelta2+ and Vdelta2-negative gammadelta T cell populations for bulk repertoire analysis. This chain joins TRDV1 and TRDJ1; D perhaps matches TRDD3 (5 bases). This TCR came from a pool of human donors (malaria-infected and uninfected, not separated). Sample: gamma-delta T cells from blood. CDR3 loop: CALGAPGWVITDKLIF. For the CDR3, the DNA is TGCGCTCTTGGGGCTCCTGGCTGGGTAATCACCGATAAACTCATCTTT.